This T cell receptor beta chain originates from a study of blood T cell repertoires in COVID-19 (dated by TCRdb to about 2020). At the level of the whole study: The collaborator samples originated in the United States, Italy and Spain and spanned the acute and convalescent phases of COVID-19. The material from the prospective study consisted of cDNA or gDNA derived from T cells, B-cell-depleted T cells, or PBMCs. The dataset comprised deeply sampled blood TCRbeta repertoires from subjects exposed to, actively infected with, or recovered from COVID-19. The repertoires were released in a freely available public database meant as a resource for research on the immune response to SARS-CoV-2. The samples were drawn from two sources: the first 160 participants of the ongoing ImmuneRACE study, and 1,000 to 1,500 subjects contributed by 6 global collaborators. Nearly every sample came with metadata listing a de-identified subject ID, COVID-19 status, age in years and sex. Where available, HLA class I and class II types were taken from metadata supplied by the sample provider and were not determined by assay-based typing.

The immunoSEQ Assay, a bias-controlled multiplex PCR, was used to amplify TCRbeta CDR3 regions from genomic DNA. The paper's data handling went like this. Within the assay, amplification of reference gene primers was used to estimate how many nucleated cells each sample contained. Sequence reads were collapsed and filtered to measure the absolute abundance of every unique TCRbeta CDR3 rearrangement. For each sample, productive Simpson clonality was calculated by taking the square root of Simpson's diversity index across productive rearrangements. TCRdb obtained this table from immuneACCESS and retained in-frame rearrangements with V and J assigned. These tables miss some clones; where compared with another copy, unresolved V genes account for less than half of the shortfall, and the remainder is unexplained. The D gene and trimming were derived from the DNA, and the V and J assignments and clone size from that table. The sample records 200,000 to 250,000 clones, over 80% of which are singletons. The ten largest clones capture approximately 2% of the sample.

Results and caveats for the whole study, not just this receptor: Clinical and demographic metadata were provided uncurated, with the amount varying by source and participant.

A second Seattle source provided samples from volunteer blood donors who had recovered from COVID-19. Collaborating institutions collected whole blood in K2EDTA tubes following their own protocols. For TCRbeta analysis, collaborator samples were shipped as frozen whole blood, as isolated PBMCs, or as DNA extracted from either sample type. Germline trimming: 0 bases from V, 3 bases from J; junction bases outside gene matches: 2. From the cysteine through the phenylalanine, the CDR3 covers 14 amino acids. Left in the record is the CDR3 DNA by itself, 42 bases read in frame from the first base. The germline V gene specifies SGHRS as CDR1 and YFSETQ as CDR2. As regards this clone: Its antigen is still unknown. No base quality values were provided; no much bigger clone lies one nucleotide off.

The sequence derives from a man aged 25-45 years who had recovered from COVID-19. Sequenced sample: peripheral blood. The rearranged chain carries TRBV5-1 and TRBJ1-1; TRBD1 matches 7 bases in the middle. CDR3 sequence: CASSLDRGDTEAFF. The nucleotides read TGCGCCAGCAGCTTGGACAGGGGAGACACTGAAGCTTTCTTT.